One and the same sample provided the 5 T cell receptor beta chains below, sequenced in a study of blood T cell repertoires in COVID-19. The table came from immunoSEQ multiplex PCR; TCRdb's copy has only in-frame clones and leaves some out. Of more than 200,000 clones in the sample, 82% were seen once. Material for sequencing was peripheral blood. The receptors derive from a woman older than 75 with active or convalescent COVID-19.

The V and J genes are TRBV5-4 and TRBJ2-3; no firm D call. The V and J ends lost 0 bases and 1 base respectively, with 12 bases between them. Germline CDR1 reads SGHNT; CDR2 reads YYREEE (reference sequence). The CDR3 is 16 amino acids. The CDR3 DNA is TGTGCCAGCAGCTTGGTCTCTGCGTCGGGCACAGATACGCAGTATTTT. Its protein is CASSLVSASGTDTQYF.

J is TRBJ1-1 and V is TRBV12-3 or TRBV12-4; a possible D gene is TRBD1 (5 bases). V lost 3 bases to trimming and J lost 1 base, with 6 bases between them. The CDR3 sequence is 13 residues long. The CDR3 here is CASSFRENTEAFF. The CDR3 DNA follows: TGTGCCAGCAGTTTCAGGGAGAACACTGAAGCTTTCTTT.

The chain has TRBV5-1 and TRBJ2-3; D is perhaps TRBD1 (5 bases). Germline CDR1 reads SGHRS; CDR2 reads YFSETQ. The V end was cut by 4 bases, the J end by 2 bases, with 14 bases between. The CDR3 has 15 amino acids. CDR3 sequence (DNA): TGCGCCAGCAGCCTGGACACATTACCCACAGATACGCAGTATTTT. The encoded protein is CASSLDTLPTDTQYF.

This chain links TRBV6-5 with TRBJ1-2; 8 positions agree with TRBD1. The CDR3 length is 15 residues. The germline gives CDR1 MNHEY, CDR2 SVGAGI. The V and J ends lost 0 bases and 8 bases, in that order; junction bases with no gene match: 8. CDR3 DNA sequence: TGTGCCAGCAGTTACTCGATTCAGGGGGCGACAGGCTACACCTTC. Translation gives CASSYSIQGATGYTF.

This rearrangement joins TRBV6-1 to TRBJ1-2; 10 bases are shared with TRBD1. Germline CDR1 reads MNHNS; CDR2 reads SASEGT. The CDR3 is 15 residues long. Losses at the gene ends were 3 bases for V and 4 bases for J; bases not matched to a gene: 5. CDR3 sequence: CASSDGDRGAYGYTF. The CDR3 DNA follows: TGTGCCAGCAGTGACGGGGACAGGGGCGCCTATGGCTACACCTTC.